The rows below give T cell receptor beta chains drawn from one sample of a study of OX40 agonist ivuxolimab in advanced cancers. Profiled with immunoSEQ multiplex PCR; TCRdb holds only in-frame clones, not every one. The table includes over 55,000 clones, 80% to 85% detected once. Source: CD4+ or CD8+ T cells sorted from blood, taken in a trial of the OX40 agonist ivuxolimab. The receptors were gathered from an adult with an advanced solid tumor such as melanoma, head and neck, liver or kidney cancer. CDR3s include the opening cysteine and the closing phenylalanine or tryptophan. The D gene is left open where the match is weak. Rows give clone size only sometimes, using once, few, many, or a class for an expanded clone.

j_call | d_call | clone_size | v_call | cdr3_aa | cdr3_nt
TRBJ1-2 | . | . | TRBV28 | CASSLPGYGYTF | TGTGCCAGCAGTTTACCCGGGTATGGCTACACCTTC
TRBJ2-3 | TRBD1 | . | TRBV10-2 | CASREPGQMGDTQYF | TGCGCCAGCCGCGAGCCGGGACAGATGGGAGATACGCAGTATTTT
TRBJ1-2 | . | once | TRBV6-5 | CASRVTGLPNYGYTF | TGTGCCAGCAGAGTCACAGGGCTACCTAACTATGGCTACACCTTC
TRBJ1-3 | . | . | TRBV27 | CASSPRQRESGNTIYF | TGTGCCAGCAGTCCCCGACAGCGGGAGTCTGGAAACACCATATATTTT
TRBJ2-1 | . | once | TRBV5-1 | CASSLVIRDEQFF | TGCGCCAGCAGCTTGGTTATACGGGACGAGCAGTTCTTC
TRBJ1-1 | . | few | TRBV11-2 | CASSLDIVMEAFF | TGTGCCAGCAGCTTAGATATTGTAATGGAAGCTTTCTTT
TRBJ1-2 | . | . | TRBV6-1 | CASSEAPSRAGYTF | TGTGCCAGCAGTGAAGCGCCAAGTCGGGCTGGCTACACCTTC
TRBJ2-7 | TRBD2 | . | TRBV5-1 | CASSHPGGAGEYSSYEQYF | TGCGCCAGCAGCCACCCCGGGGGAGCGGGAGAGTATTCGAGCTACGAGCAGTACTTC
TRBJ1-2 | TRBD1 | . | TRBV4-2 | CASSSPGQGSYGYTF | TGTGCCAGCAGCTCTCCGGGACAGGGAAGCTATGGCTACACCTTC
TRBJ2-1 | . | once | TRBV14 | CASSHHAGALSSYNEQFF | TGTGCCAGCAGCCATCATGCAGGGGCGCTGAGCTCCTACAATGAGCAGTTCTTC
TRBJ2-7 | . | . | TRBV7-9 | CASILGDEQYF | TGTGCCAGCATCCTAGGGGACGAGCAGTACTTC
TRBJ1-1 | . | once | TRBV6-1 | CASSDFWNTEAFF | TGTGCCAGCAGTGATTTCTGGAACACTGAAGCTTTCTTT
TRBJ1-1 | TRBD1 | once | TRBV11-2 | CASRPFPQGGTSYTEAFF | TGTGCCAGCAGACCCTTCCCCCAGGGGGGCACTAGTTACACTGAAGCTTTCTTT
TRBJ2-2 | . | . | TRBV30 | CAWSVSGRGTGELFF | TGTGCCTGGAGTGTATCAGGGCGGGGCACCGGGGAGCTGTTTTTT
TRBJ2-1 | . | . | TRBV5-1 | CASSLDGGEQFF | TGCGCCAGCAGCTTGGATGGGGGAGAGCAGTTCTTC
TRBJ1-2 | . | once | TRBV6-4 | CASSDGFEGIYGYTF | TGTGCCAGCAGTGACGGGTTCGAGGGGATCTATGGCTACACCTTC
TRBJ2-7 | TRBD1 | . | TRBV5-1 | CASSATGVDYEQYF | TGCGCCAGCAGCGCAACAGGGGTAGACTACGAGCAGTACTTC
TRBJ2-3 | . | . | TRBV5-5 | CASSVETFTDTQYF | TGTGCCAGCAGCGTGGAGACTTTCACAGATACGCAGTATTTT
TRBJ2-7 | . | . | TRBV7-9 | CASSPRGGRRNEQYF | TGTGCCAGCAGCCCCAGGGGCGGGAGACGCAACGAGCAGTACTTC
TRBJ2-7 | TRBD1 | few | TRBV6-5 | CASSARQGREQYF | TGTGCCAGCAGCGCACGACAGGGACGCGAGCAGTACTTC
TRBJ2-3 | TRBD2 | few | TRBV9 | CASSVFPGGDTQYF | TGTGCCAGCAGCGTTTTCCCGGGAGGAGATACGCAGTATTTT
TRBJ2-2 | . | . | TRBV30 | CAWRQGTGELFF | TGTGCCTGGAGGCAGGGAACCGGGGAGCTGTTTTTT
TRBJ1-2 | . | . | TRBV5-4 | CASSLGRTATVYGYTF | TGTGCCAGCAGCTTGGGACGGACTGCAACCGTCTATGGCTACACCTTC
TRBJ1-4 | . | . | TRBV7-2 | CASSLAGTSGLFF | TGTGCCAGCAGCTTAGCTGGGACCTCAGGTCTGTTTTTT
TRBJ2-5 | . | . | TRBV6-6 | CASRVGGQETQYF | TGTGCCAGCAGAGTTGGGGGGCAAGAGACCCAGTACTTC
TRBJ2-2 | . | . | TRBV6-4 | CASSVQGNTGELFF | TGTGCCAGCAGTGTTCAGGGGAACACCGGGGAGCTGTTTTTT